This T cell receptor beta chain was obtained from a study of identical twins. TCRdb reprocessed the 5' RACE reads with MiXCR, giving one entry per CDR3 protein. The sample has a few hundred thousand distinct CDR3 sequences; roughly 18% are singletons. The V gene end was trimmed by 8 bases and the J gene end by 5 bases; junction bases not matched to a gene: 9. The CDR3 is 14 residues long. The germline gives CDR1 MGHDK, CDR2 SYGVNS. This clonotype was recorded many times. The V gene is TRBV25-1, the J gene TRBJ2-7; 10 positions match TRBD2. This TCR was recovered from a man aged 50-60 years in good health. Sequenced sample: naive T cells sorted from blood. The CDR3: CASGGRGTSDEQYF. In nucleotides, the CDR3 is TGTGCCAGCGGGGGGAGGGGGACTAGCGACGAGCAGTACTTC.